This TCR beta chain derives from a study of cytomegalovirus exposure and HLA in healthy donors. Trimming pared 1 base from V and 8 bases from J, leaving 14 bases between. Per the germline V gene, CDR1 is MNHNS and CDR2 is SASEGT. The length of the CDR3 is 14 residues. The PCR contained 60 Vbeta and 13 Jbeta primers. Produced via immunoSEQ multiplex PCR; TCRdb's table is partial and in-frame only. Its listing shows 60,000 to 70,000 clones. General study results and limits: Indistinguishability led to the exclusion of some V segments, TRBV6-2 and TRBV6-3 included. About 87% or about 30% of the time was how often most TCR beta V segments were productive, according to an earlier analysis.

Concerning this clone: No antigen is known for it.

This TCR was sampled from a man between 25 and 39 years old in good health and CMV-seropositive. The sample taken for sequencing was PBMCs. This sequence joins TRBV6-1 and TRBJ1-2; D is perhaps TRBD1 (6 bases). The CDR3 region is CASSEGDRRTGYTF. In DNA, the CDR3 is TGTGCCAGCAGTGAAGGCGACAGGCGGACGGGCTACACCTTC.